The T cell receptor beta chain under discussion was sequenced for a study of memory CD4+ T cells and cytomegalovirus serostatus. Background on the study: This sample comes from healthy Belgian adults, eight to ten CMV seropositive, approximately 25 seronegative.

Single viable CD3+CD4+CD8-CD45RO+ cells were sorted as the memory CD4+ T cells. After thawing, CD4+ T cells were positively selected. Produced via immunoSEQ multiplex PCR; TCRdb's table is partial and in-frame only. The table includes approximately 27,000 clones, about three quarters detected once. This clone showed up just once. This CDR3 contains 15 residues. V lost 5 bases to trimming and J lost 7 bases; unmatched junction nucleotides: 7. Germline V gene data show CDR1 as SGHTA and CDR2 as FQGNSA. The TCR originated in an adult in good health and CMV-seronegative. Sequenced: memory CD4+ T cells from blood. The chain has TRBV7-2 and TRBJ2-2, with 10 bases lining up with TRBD1. The DNA for the CDR3 is TGTGCCAGCAGCGCCCGACAGGGGGCGTACGGGGAGCTGTTTTTT. This encodes CASSARQGAYGELFF.